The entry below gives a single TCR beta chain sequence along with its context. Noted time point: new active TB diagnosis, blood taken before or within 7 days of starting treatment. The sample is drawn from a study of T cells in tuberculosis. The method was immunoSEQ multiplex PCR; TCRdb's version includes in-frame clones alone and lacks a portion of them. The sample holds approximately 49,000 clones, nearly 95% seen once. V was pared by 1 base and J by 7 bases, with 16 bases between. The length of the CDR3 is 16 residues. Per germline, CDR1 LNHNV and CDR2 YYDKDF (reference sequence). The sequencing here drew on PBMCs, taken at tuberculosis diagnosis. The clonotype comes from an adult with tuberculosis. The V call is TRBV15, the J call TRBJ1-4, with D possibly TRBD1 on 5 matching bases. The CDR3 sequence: CATSRGRRGNREKLFF. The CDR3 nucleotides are TGTGCCACCAGCAGAGGCAGGAGGGGAAATCGTGAAAAACTGTTTTTT. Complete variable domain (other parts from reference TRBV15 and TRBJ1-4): DAMVIQNPRYQVTQFGKPVTLSCSQTLNHNVMYWYQQKSSQAPKLLFHYYDKDFNNEADTPDNFQSRRPNTSFCFLDIRSPGLGDTAMYLCATSRGRRGNREKLFFGSGTQLSVL.